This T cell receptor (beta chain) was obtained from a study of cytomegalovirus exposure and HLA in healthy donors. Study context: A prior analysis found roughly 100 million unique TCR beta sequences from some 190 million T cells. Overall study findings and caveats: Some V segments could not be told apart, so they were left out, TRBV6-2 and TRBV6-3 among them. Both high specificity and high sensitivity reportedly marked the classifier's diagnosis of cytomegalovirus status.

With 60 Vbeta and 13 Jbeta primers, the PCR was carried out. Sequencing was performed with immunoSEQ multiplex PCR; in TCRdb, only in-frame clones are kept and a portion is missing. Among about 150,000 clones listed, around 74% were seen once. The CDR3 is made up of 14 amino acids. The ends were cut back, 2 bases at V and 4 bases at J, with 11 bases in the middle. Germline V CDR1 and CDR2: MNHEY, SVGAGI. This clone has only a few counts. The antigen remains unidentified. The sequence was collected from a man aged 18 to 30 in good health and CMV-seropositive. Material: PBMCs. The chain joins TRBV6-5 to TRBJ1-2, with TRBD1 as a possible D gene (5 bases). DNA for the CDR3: TGTGCCAGCAGTTACAAGGGACTGGGCTATGGCTACACCTTC. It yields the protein CASSYKGLGYGYTF.